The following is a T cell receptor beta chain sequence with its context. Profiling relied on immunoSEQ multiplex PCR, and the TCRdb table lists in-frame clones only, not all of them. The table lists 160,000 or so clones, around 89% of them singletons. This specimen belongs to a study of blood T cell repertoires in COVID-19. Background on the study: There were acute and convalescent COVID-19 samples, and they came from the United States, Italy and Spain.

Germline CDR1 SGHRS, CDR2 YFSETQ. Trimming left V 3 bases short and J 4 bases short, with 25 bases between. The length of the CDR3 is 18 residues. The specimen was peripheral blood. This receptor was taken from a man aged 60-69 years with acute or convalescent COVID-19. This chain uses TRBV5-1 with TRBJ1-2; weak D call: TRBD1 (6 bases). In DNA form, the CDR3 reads TGCGCCAGCAGCTCAGCAAGGGACACCCAGAGAGGACCCTATGGCTACACCTTC. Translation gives CASSSARDTQRGPYGYTF.